This T cell receptor (beta chain) appears in the sequencing data of a study of T cell responses to AZD1222 COVID-19 vaccine listed by TCRdb under 2021. A note on the overall study: AZD1222 recipients given second doses at about 4 weeks or at about 12 weeks were pooled, since spike-specific TCR depth and breadth were not found to differ between the two schedules. A total of 240 or so trial participants underwent TCR sequencing, of whom 207 had received two doses of AZD1222 and 26 had received two doses of the MenACWY control vaccine. Enrollment into the trials was organized by age into subgroups of 18-55, 56-69 and 70-plus years, and those subgroups contained roughly 160, 29 and 62 TCR-sequenced participants, respectively. Here is what the overall study found, with its caveats: Conclusions about previously exposed vaccinees are limited, since just a handful of AZD1222 recipients were seropositive for SARS-CoV-2 at baseline. The whole spike protein was spanned by vaccine-associated CD4 TCRs, and dominant responses were seen in regions 160-218 and 743-854. After two AZD1222 doses, spike-specific TCR breadth and depth were significantly higher than at day 0 and than in MenACWY recipients. Most participants were white British and females outnumbered males, and the authors suggested that clonal diversity may have been underestimated. Nearly half of unique spike-specific TCRs reportedly recognized epitopes outside regions mutated in the B.1.351 and B.1.1.7 variants. No day 14 peak-response samples were available, so repertoires were characterized only after the peak T cell response. In the small 56-69-year group, the increase in depth fell short of significance, most likely because of low power.

The CDR3 regions of human TCRbeta chains were analyzed by immunosequencing. As for the authors' bioinformatics: TCRs in the repertoires were compared against a reference library of SARS-CoV-2-specific TCRs that had been generated with the MIRA antigen-specificity platform. Breadth was defined as the fraction of unique TCRs that were SARS-CoV-2-associated. Depth was defined as the fraction of total T cells that were SARS-CoV-2-associated. Using the MIRA data, each spike-specific TCR was assigned both to the spike region to which the TCR was reactive and to a CD4 or CD8 class. Log10-transformed breadth and depth values were compared by one-way ANOVA with Sidak's multiple comparisons tests. The table was pulled from immuneACCESS by TCRdb, which kept in-frame rearrangements only. Such tables lose some clones; where checked, under half of the loss comes from unresolved V genes, and the rest has no known cause. D and trimming were read from the DNA, whereas the V and J calls and clone size are those reported in that table. Here the sample has around 130,000 clones; 87% occur a single time. The ten largest clones take up 1.4% to 1.5% of the sample.

The sample's time point label, in plain terms: baseline before first vaccination. Vaccinee samples came from UK trials COV001 and COV002, including a single-blind randomized controlled phase 2/3 trial of AZD1222 (ChAdOx1 nCoV-19) in healthy adults. For TCRbeta chain sequencing, PBMC samples were collected from trial participants at day 0 and at day 28 after the second dose. This clone has more than one count but fewer than ten. No cognate antigen has been identified for it. The input lacks base qualities; no much larger clone sits a single base away. Inclusive of the bounding cysteine and phenylalanine, the CDR3 is 15 residues long. The CDR3 DNA has 45 bases and is translated from base 1. Deletion took 6 bases off V and 4 bases off J, with a span of 16 bases between the germline ends. As encoded in the germline V gene, CDR1 is MNHEY while CDR2 is SVGAGI.

The sequence links TRBV6-5 to TRBJ1-5, with TRBD1 tentatively as D gene (6 bases match). The sequenced sample was peripheral blood, obtained on day 0 of AZD1222 vaccination. This TCR was recovered from an adult in good health. The CDR3 region reads CASSLVGQLNQPQHF. DNA sequence: TGTGCCAGCAGCTTGGTCGGACAGCTTAATCAGCCCCAGCATTTT.